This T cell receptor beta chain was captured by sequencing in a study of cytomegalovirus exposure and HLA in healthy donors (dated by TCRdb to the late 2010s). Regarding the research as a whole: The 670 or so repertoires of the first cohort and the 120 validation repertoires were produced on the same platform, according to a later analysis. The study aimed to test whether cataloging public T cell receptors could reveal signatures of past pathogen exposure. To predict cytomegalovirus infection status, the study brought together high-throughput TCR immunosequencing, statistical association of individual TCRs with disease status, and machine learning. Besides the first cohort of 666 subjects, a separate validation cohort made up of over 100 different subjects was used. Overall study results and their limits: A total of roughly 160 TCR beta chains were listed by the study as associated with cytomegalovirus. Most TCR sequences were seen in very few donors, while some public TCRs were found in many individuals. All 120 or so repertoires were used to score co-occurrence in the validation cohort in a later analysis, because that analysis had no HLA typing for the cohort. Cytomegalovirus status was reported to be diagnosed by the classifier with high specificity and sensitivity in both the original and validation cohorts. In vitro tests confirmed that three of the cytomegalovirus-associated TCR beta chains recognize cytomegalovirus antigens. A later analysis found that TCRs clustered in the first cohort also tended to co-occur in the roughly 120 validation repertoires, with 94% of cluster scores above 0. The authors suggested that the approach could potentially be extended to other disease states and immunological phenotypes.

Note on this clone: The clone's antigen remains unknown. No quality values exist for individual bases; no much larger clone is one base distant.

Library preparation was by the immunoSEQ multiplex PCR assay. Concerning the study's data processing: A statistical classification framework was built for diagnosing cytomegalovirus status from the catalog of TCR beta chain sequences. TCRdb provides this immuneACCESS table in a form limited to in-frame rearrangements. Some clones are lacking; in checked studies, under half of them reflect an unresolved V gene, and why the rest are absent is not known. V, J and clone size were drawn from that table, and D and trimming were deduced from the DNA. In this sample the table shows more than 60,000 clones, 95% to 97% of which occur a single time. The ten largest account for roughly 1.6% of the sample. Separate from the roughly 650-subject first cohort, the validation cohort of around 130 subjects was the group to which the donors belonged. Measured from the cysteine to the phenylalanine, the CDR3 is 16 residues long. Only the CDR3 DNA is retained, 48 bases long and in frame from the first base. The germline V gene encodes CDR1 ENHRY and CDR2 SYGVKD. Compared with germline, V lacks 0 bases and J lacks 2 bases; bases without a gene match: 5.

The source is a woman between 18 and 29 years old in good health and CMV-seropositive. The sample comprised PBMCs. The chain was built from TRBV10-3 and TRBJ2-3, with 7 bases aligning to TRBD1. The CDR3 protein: CAISESGQSSTDTQYF. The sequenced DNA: TGTGCCATCAGTGAGTCGGGACAGAGTTCCACAGATACGCAGTATTTT.